This entry is about one TCR beta chain. The record originates from a study of T cell changes during pregnancy in multiple sclerosis. Germline CDR1 SGDLS, CDR2 YYNGEE. The J segment lost 4 bases and the V segment lost 5 bases, leaving 5 bases of the junction unmatched. The CDR3 length is 14 residues. The data were produced by immunoSEQ multiplex PCR, yet TCRdb's version contains in-frame clones alone and is incomplete. Of around 55,000 clones in the sample, approximately 90% were seen once. The starting material was CD4+ T cells from peripheral blood mononuclear cells, obtained in the first trimester of pregnancy. The sequence derives from a female donor with multiple sclerosis, enrolled in a pregnancy study. The chain couples TRBV9 to TRBJ2-5; 10 bases line up with TRBD1. DNA of the CDR3: TGTGCCAGCAGTGGAAGGACAGGGGGAGAGACCCAGTACTTC. It is translated as CASSGRTGGETQYF.